The entry below describes one T cell receptor (beta chain). Its antigen is not known. The data belong to a study of blood T cells in healthy people across ages. The CDR3 contains 13 residues. With V trimmed by 6 bases and J by 6 bases, 7 bases remained unmatched. CDR1 and CDR2 (germline): MNHEY, SVGAGI. It was with a sample-barcoded 5' primer and a J-beta primer mix that a second PCR of about 6 to 11 cycles was run. With 12 random nucleotides, a template-switch adaptor tagged each individual cDNA molecule. Each CDR3 protein gets one entry after TCRdb re-called the 5' RACE reads with MiXCR. The table lists hundreds of thousands of distinct CDR3 sequences, about three fifths of them singletons. General study points: Long-lived donors carried more naive CD4+ cells and greater diversity than aged donors. Estimates based on one million T cells were treated as lower bounds.

Drawing of peripheral blood yielded 7.5 to 10 milliliters from each donor. The sequenced material came from blood. The clonotype originates from a young man in good health. The chain uses TRBV6-5 and TRBJ1-2, with 7 bases identical to TRBD1. For the CDR3, the DNA is TGTGCCAGCAGCCTTGGACAGGCGGATGGCTACACCTTC. This sequence encodes CASSLGQADGYTF.